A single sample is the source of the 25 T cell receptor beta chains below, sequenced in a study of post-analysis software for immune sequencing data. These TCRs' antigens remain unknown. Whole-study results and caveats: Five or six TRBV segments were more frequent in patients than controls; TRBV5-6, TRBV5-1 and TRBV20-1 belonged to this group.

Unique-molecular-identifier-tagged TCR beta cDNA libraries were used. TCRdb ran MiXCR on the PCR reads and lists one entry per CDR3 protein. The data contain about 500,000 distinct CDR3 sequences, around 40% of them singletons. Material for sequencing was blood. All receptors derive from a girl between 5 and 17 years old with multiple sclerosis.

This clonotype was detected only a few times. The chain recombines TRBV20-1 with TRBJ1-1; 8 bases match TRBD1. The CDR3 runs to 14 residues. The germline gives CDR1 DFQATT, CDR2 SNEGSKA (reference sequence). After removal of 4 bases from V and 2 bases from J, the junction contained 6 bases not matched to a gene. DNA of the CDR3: TGCAGTGCTAAGACAGGGGCCGGTAACACTGAAGCTTTCTTT. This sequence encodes CSAKTGAGNTEAFF.

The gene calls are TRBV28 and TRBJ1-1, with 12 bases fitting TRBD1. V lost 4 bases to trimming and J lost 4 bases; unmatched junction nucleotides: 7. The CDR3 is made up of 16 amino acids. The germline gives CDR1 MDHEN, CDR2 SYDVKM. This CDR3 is CASSSPGQGAGTEAFF. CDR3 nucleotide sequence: TGTGCCAGCAGTTCACCGGGACAGGGGGCTGGCACTGAAGCTTTCTTT.

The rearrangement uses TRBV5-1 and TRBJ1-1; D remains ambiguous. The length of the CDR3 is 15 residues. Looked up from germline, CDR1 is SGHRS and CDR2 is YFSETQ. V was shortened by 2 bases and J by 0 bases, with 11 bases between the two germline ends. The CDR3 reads CASSFSWRMNTEAFF. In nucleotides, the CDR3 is TGCGCCAGCAGCTTCTCTTGGAGAATGAACACTGAAGCTTTCTTT.

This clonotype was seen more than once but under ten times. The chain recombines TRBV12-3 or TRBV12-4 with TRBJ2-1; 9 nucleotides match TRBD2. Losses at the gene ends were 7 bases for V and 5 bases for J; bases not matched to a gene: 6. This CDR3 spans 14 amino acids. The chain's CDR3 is CASTRLAENNEQFF. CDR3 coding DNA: TGTGCCAGCACCCGACTAGCGGAGAACAATGAGCAGTTCTTC.

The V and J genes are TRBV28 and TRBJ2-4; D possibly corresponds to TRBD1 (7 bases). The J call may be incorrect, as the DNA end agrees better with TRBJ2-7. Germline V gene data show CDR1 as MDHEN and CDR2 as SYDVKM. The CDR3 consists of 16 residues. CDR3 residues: CASSSGGRDIDYEQYF. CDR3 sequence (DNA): TGTGCCAGCAGTTCAGGGGGGCGGGACATTGACTACGAGCAGTACTTC.

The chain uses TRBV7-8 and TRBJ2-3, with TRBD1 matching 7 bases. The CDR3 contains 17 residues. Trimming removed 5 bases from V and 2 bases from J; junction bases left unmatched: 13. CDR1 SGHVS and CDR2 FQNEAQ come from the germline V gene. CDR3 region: CASSPNSHRGITDTQYF. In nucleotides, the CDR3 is TGTGCCAGCAGCCCAAACTCACACAGGGGAATCACAGATACGCAGTATTTT. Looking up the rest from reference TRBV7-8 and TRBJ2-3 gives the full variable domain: GAGVSQSPRYKVAKRGQDVALRCDPISGHVSLFWYQQALGQGPEFLTYFQNEAQLDKSGLPSDRFFAERPEGSVSTLKIQRTQQEDSAVYLCASSPNSHRGITDTQYFGPGTRLTVL.

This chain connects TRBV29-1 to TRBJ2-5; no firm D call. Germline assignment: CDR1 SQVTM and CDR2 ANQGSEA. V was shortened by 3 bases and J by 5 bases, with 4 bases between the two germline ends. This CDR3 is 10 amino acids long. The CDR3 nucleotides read TGCAGCGTTGATGGGGAGACCCAGTACTTC. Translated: CSVDGETQYF.

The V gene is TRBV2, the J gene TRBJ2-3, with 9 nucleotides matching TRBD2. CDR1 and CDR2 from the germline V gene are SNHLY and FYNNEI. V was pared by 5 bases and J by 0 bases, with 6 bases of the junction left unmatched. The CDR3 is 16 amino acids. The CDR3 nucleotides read TGTGCCAGCAGTTCTGATAGCGGGAGTAGCACAGATACGCAGTATTTT. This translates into CASSSDSGSSTDTQYF.

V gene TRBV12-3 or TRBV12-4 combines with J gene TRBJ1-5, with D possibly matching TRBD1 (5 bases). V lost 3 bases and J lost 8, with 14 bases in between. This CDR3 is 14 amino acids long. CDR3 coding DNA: TGTGCCAGCAGTTTTGGGCAGGGCGAGAAGCCCCAGCATTTT. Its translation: CASSFGQGEKPQHF.

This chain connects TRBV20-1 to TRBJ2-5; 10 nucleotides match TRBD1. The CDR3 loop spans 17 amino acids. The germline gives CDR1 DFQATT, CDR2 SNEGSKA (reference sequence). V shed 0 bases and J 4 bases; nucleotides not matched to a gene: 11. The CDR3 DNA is TGCAGTGCTAGAGACCTCCCGGGACAGGGGATCGTAGAGACCCAGTACTTC. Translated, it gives CSARDLPGQGIVETQYF.

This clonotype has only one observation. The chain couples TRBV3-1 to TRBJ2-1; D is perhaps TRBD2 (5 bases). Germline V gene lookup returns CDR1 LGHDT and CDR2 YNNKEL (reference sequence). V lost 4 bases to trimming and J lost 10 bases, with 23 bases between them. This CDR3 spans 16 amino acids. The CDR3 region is CASSPASSGLSGEQFF. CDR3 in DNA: TGTGCCAGCAGCCCCGCATCGAGCGGACTGTCTGGAGAGCAGTTCTTC.

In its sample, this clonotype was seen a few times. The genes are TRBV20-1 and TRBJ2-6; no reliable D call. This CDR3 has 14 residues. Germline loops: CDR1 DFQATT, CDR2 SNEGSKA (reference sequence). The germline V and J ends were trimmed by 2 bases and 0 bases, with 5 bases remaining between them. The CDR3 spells CSARRDSGANVLTF. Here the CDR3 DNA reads TGCAGTGCTAGAAGGGACTCTGGGGCCAACGTCCTGACTTTC.

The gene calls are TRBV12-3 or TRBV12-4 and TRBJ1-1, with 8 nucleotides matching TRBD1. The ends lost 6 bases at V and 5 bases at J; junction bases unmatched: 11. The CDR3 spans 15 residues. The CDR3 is CASSKITGGSTEAFF. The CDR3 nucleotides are TGTGCCAGCAGCAAGATTACAGGGGGGAGTACTGAAGCTTTCTTT.

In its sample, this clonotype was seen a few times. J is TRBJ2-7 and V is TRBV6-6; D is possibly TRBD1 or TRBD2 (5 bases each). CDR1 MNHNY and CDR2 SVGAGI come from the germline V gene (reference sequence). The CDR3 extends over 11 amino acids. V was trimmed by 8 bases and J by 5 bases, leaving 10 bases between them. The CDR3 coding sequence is TGTGCCAGCTGGGACGGAGACGAGCAGTACTTC. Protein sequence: CASWDGDEQYF.

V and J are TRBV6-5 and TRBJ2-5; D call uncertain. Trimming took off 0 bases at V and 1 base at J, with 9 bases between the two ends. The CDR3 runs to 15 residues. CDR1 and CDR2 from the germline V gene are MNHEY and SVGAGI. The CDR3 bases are TGTGCCAGCAGTTACTCGATGGTCATCCAAGAGACCCAGTACTTC. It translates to CASSYSMVIQETQYF.

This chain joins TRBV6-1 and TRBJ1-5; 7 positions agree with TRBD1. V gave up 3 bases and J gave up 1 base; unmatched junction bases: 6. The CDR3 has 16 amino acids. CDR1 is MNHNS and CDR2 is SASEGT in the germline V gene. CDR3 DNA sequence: TGTGCCAGCAGTGACAGGGGGGCGAGGAGCAATCAGCCCCAGCATTTT. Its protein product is CASSDRGARSNQPQHF.

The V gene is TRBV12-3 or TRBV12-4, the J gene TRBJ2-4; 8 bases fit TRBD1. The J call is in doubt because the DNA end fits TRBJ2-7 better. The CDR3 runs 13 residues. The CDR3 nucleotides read TGTGCCAGCAGTAAGGACAGGGCGGACGAGCAGTACTTC. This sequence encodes CASSKDRADEQYF.

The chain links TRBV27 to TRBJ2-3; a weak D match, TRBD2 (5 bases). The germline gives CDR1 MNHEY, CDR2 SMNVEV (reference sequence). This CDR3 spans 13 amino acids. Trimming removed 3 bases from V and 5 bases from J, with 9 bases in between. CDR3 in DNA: TGTGCCAGCAGTTTGTGGGCGGGAGATACGCAGTATTTT. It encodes CASSLWAGDTQYF.

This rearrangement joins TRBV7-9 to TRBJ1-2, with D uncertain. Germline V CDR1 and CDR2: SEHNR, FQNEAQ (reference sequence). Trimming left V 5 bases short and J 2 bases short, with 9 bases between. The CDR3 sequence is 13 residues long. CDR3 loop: CASSPAGNYGYTF. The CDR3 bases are TGTGCCAGCAGCCCAGCGGGAAACTATGGCTACACCTTC.

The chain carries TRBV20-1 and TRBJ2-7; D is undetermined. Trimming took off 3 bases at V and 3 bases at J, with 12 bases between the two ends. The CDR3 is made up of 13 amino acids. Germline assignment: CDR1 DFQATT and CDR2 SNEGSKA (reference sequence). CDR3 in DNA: TGCAGTGCTAGGGTGTCCCTTAGCTACGAGCAGTACTTC. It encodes CSARVSLSYEQYF.

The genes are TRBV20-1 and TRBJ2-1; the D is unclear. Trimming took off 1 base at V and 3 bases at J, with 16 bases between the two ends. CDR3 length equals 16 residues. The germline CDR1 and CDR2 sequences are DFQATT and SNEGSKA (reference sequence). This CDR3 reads CSARAPLGSNYNEQFF. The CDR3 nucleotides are TGCAGTGCTAGAGCCCCCCTTGGGTCCAACTACAATGAGCAGTTCTTC.

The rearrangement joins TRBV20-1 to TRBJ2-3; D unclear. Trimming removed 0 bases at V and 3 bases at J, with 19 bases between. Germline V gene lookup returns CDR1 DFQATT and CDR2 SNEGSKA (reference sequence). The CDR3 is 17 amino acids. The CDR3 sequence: CSARDRPSERLTDTQYF. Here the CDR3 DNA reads TGCAGTGCTAGAGATCGGCCCTCCGAGAGGTTGACAGATACGCAGTATTTT.

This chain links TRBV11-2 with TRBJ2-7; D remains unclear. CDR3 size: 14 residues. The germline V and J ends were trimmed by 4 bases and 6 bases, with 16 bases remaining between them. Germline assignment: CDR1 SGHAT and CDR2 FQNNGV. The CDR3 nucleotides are TGTGCCAGCAGCTCATGGACGGCTTTAGGCGAGCAGTACTTC. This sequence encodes CASSSWTALGEQYF.

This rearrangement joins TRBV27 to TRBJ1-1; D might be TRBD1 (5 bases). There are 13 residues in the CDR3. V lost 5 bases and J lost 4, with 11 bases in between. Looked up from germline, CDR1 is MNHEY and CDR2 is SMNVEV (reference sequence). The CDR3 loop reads CASSARGITEAFF. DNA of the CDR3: TGTGCCAGCAGTGCTAGGGGTATCACTGAAGCTTTCTTT.

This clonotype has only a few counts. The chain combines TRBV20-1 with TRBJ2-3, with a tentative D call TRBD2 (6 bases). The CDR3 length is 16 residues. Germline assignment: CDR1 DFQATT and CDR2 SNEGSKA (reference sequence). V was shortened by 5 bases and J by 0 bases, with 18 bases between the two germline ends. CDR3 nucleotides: TGCAGTGCTGGAAGGAGGGAGTCCAGGAGCACAGATACGCAGTATTTT. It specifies CSAGRRESRSTDTQYF.